This T cell receptor (beta chain) was identified during a study of T-cell reconstitution after alpha-beta-depleted transplantation in children. The authors prepared the TCRbeta library with unique molecular identifiers. Via MiXCR, TCRdb re-called the PCR reads, giving one row per CDR3 protein. In the table there are about 980,000 distinct CDR3 sequences, about 29% of which are singletons. This clonotype was recorded a few times. Its antigen is undetermined. Germline V gene data show CDR1 as MNHNY and CDR2 as SVGAGI (reference sequence). The CDR3 is 13 amino acids. Trimming cost V 2 bases and J 8 bases, with 7 bases left between them. Study-wide results and caveats: The main origin of T-cell counts and diversity one year after transplant was newly produced T cells. Roughly two months post-transplant, alpha-beta T cells reportedly originated from several hundred graft clones that had expanded.

Sample: PBMCs, mostly from graft donor cells, taken 360 days after TCRalphabeta/CD19-depleted stem cell transplant. The sequence was collected from a boy younger than two who had a stem cell transplant for SCID, so the T cells may come from the graft donor. The chain uses TRBV6-6 and TRBJ1-6; D is possibly TRBD1 (5 bases). The CDR3 spells CASSYGGDSPLHF. As DNA, the CDR3 is TGTGCCAGCAGTTACGGAGGGGATTCACCCCTCCACTTT.